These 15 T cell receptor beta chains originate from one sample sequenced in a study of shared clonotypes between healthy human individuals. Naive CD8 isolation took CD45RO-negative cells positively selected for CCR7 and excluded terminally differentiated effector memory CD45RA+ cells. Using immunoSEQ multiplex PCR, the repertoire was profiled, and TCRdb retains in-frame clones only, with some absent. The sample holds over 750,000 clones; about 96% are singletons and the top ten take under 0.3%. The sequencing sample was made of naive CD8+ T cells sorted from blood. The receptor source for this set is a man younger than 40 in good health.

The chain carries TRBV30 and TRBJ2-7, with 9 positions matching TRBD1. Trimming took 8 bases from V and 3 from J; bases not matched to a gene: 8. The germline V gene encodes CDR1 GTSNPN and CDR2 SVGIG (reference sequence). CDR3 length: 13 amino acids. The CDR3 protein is CAGTGKFYYEQYF. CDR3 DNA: TGTGCCGGGACAGGGAAATTCTACTACGAGCAGTACTTC. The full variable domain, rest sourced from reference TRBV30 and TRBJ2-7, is SQTIHQWPATLVQPVGSPLSLECTVEGTSNPNLYWYRQAAGRGLQLLFYSVGIGQISSEVPQNLSASRPQDRQFILSSKKLLLSDSGFYLCAGTGKFYYEQYFGPGTRLTVT.

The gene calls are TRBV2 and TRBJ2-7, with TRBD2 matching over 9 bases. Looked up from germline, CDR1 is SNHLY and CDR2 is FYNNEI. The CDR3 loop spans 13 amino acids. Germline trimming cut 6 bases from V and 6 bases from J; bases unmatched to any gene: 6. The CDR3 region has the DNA TGTGCCAGCAGGGTTAGCGGGAGTTCCGAGCAGTACTTC. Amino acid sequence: CASRVSGSSEQYF.

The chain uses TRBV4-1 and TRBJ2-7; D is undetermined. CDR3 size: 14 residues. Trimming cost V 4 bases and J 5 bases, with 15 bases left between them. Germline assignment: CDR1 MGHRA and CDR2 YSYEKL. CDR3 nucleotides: TGCGCCAGCAGCCTACGGGCCTCTGGCCACGAGCAGTACTTC. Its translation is CASSLRASGHEQYF.

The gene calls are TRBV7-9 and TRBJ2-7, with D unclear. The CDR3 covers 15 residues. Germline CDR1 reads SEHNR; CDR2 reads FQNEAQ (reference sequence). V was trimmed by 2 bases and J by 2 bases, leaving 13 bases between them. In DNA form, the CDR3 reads TGTGCCAGCAGCTTACCGGGCAGTTCCCCCTACGAGCAGTACTTC. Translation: CASSLPGSSPYEQYF.

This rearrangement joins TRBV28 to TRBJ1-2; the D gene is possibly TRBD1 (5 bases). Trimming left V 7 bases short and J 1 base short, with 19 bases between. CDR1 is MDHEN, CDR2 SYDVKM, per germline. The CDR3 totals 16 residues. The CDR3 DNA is TGTGCCAGCACCACTCAACAGGCCCCGCGTAACTATGGCTACACCTTC. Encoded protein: CASTTQQAPRNYGYTF.

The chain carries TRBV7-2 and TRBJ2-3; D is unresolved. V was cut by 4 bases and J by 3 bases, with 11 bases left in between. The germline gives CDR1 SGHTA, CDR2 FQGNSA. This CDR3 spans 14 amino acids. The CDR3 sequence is CASSSRRGTDTQYF. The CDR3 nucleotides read TGTGCCAGCAGCTCCCGACGTGGAACAGATACGCAGTATTTT.

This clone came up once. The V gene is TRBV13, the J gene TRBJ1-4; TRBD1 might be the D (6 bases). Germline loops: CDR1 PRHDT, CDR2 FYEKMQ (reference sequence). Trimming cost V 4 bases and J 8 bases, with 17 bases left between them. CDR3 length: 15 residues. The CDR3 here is CASSYSGAGWEKLFF. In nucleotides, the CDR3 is TGTGCCAGCAGCTACTCAGGGGCGGGATGGGAAAAACTGTTTTTT. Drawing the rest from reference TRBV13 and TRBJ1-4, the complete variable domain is AAGVIQSPRHLIKEKRETATLKCYPIPRHDTVYWYQQGPGQDPQFLISFYEKMQSDKGSIPDRFSAQQFSDYHSELNMSSLELGDSALYFCASSYSGAGWEKLFFGSGTQLSVL.

CDR3 bases: TGTGCCAGCAGCCCCAGGGACAGGAACACTGAAGCTTTCTTT. This gives the protein CASSPRDRNTEAFF. V and J are TRBV5-4 and TRBJ1-1; 7 positions agree with TRBD1. CDR1 and CDR2 from the germline V gene are SGHNT and YYREEE (reference sequence). The CDR3 is 14 residues long. J was trimmed by 1 base and V by 4 bases; bases with no gene match: 4.

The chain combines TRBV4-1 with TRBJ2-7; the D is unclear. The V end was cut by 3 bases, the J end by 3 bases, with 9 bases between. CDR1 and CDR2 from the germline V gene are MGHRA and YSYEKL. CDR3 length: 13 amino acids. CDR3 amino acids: CASSHQQSYEQYF. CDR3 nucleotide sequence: TGCGCCAGCAGCCACCAGCAGAGCTACGAGCAGTACTTC.

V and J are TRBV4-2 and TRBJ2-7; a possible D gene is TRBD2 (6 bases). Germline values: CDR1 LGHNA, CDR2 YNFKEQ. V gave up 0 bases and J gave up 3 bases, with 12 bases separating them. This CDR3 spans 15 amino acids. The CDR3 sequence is CASSQEVGAGYEQYF. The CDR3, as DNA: TGTGCCAGCAGCCAAGAGGTGGGAGCGGGCTACGAGCAGTACTTC.

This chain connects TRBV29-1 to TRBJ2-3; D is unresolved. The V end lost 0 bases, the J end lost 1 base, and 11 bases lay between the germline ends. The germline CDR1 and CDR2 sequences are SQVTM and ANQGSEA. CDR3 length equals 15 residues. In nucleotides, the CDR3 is TGCAGCGTTGAAGATCGAGGCGGTGGCACAGATACGCAGTATTTT. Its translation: CSVEDRGGGTDTQYF.

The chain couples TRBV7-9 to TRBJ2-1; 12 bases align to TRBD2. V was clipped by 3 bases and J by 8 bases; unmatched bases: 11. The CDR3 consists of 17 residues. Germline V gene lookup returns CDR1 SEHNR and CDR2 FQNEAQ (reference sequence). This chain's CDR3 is CASSLPSGRAKVDEQFF. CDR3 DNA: TGTGCCAGCAGCTTGCCTAGCGGGAGGGCCAAAGTAGATGAGCAGTTCTTC.

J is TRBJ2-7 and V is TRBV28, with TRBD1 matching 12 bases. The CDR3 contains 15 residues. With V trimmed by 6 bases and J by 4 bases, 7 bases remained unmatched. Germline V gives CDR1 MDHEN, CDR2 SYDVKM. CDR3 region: CASRSPGQGAYEQYF. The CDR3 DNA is TGTGCCAGCAGGTCTCCGGGACAGGGGGCTTACGAGCAGTACTTC.

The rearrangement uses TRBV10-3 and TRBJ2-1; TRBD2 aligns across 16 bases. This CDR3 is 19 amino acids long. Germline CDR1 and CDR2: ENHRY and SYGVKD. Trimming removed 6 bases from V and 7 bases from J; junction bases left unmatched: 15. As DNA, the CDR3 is TGTGCCATCAGATCCCTCGCCGGGACTAGCGGGAGGGCCGAGAATGAGCAGTTCTTC. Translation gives CAIRSLAGTSGRAENEQFF.

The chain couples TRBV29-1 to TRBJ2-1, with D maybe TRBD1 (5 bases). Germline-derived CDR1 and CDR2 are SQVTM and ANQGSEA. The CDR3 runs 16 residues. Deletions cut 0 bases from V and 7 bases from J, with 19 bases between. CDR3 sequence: CSVEDLHQGSFNEQFF. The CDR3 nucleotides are TGCAGCGTTGAAGATCTTCACCAGGGCAGCTTTAATGAGCAGTTCTTC.